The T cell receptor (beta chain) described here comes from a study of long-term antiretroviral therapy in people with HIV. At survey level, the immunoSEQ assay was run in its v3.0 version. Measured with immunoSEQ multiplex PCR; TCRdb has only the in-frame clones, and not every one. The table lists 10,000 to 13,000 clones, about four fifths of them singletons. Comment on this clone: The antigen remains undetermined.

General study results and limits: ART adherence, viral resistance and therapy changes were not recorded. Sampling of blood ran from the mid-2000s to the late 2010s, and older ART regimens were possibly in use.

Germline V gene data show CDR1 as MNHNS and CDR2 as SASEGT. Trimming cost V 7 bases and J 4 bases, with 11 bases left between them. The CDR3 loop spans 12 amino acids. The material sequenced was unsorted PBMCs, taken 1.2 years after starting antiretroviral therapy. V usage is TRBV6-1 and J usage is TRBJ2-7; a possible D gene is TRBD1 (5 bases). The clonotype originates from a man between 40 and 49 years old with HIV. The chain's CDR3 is CASTPAGYEQYF. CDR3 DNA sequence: TGTGCCAGCACCCCGGCAGGGTACGAGCAGTACTTC.